The source of this T cell receptor (beta chain) is a study of shared clonotypes between healthy human individuals. Positively selected for CCR7, the CD45RO-negative cells used as naive CD8 cells excluded terminally differentiated effector memory CD45RA+ cells. V lost 6 bases and J 4 bases, leaving 16 bases between the germline ends. This CDR3 has 15 amino acids. Germline V lookup: CDR1 LNHDA, CDR2 SQIVND (reference sequence). Profiling relied on immunoSEQ multiplex PCR, and the TCRdb table lists in-frame clones only, not all of them. The data contain 450,000 to 700,000 clones, 95% of them singletons.

The chain couples TRBV19 to TRBJ2-1, with D perhaps TRBD2 (6 bases). Sequencing input: naive CD8+ T cells sorted from blood. The sequence came from a young woman in good health. The CDR3 spells CASSWGRQVYNEQFF. CDR3 sequence (DNA): TGTGCCAGTAGCTGGGGGAGGCAGGTTTACAATGAGCAGTTCTTC.